One and the same sample provided the 20 T cell receptor beta chains below, sequenced in a study of long-term antiretroviral therapy in people with HIV. At the survey level, the v3.0 immunoSEQ assay was run. Profiling relied on immunoSEQ multiplex PCR, and the TCRdb table lists in-frame clones only, not all of them. The top ten clones hold roughly 7.7% of a sample with about 15,000 clones, about 80% of them seen once. The sample in question was unsorted PBMCs, obtained 0.1 years after starting antiretroviral therapy. The receptors stem from a man aged 18 to 35 with HIV.

This clone was detected only once. V gene TRBV2 combines with J gene TRBJ1-4; D remains ambiguous. V was cut by 8 bases and J by 5 bases, with 6 bases left in between. CDR3 length equals 11 residues. Germline assignment: CDR1 SNHLY and CDR2 FYNNEI. The CDR3, as DNA: TGTGCCAGCGCTGAAAATGAAAAACTGTTTTTT. Residues: CASAENEKLFF.

The CDR3 here is CASTKGGENTGELFF. The DNA for the CDR3 is TGTGCCAGCACCAAAGGAGGGGAGAACACCGGGGAGCTGTTTTTT. The chain has TRBV7-3 and TRBJ2-2, with a tentative D call TRBD2 (6 bases). The V end was cut by 7 bases, the J end by 1 base, with 13 bases between. Per germline, CDR1 SGHTA and CDR2 FQGTGA. The CDR3 is 15 amino acids.

The chain uses TRBV5-1 and TRBJ2-1; 8 nucleotides align to TRBD1. From germline, CDR1 is SGHRS and CDR2 YFSETQ. The CDR3 totals 17 residues. V dropped 5 bases and J dropped 8; count of bases not matched to a gene: 18. The CDR3 reads CASRLPPDRGGRDEQFF. For the CDR3, the DNA is TGCGCCAGCAGGCTCCCCCCCGACAGGGGAGGTAGAGATGAGCAGTTCTTC.

This chain connects TRBV4-3 to TRBJ2-7, with a weak D call TRBD2 (5 bases). This CDR3 contains 13 residues. Germline CDR1 is LGHNA and CDR2 is YSLEER. V lost 4 bases to trimming and J lost 8 bases, with 15 bases between them. In DNA form, the CDR3 reads TGCGCCAGCAGCCCCCTGCGGGTGGGGAAGCAGTACTTC. As protein: CASSPLRVGKQYF.

In its sample, this clone is medium-sized. The rearrangement joins TRBV4-1 to TRBJ2-3; D unresolved. CDR3 length equals 18 residues. Germline loops: CDR1 MGHRA, CDR2 YSYEKL. Trimming took off 4 bases at V and 4 bases at J, with 24 bases between the two ends. The CDR3 protein is CASSLIPIRWGFADTQYF. The CDR3 DNA reads as TGCGCCAGCAGCCTCATCCCCATCCGGTGGGGTTTTGCAGATACGCAGTATTTT.

V usage is TRBV6-5 and J usage is TRBJ2-7; D unclear. The CDR3 has 11 amino acids. V was clipped by 4 bases and J by 4 bases, with 5 bases between them. Germline V gene sequence: CDR1 MNHEY, CDR2 SVGAGI. CDR3 region: CASSFGYEQYF. As DNA, the CDR3 is TGTGCCAGCAGTTTTGGGTACGAGCAGTACTTC.

In its sample, this clone was seen once. V is TRBV10-1 and J is TRBJ2-1; D not resolved. Germline V gives CDR1 WNHNN, CDR2 SYGVQD (reference sequence). The CDR3 sequence is 16 residues long. V was pared by 0 bases and J by 5 bases, with 14 bases between. The CDR3 coding sequence is TGCGCCAGCAGTGAGTCATGGACCCGCCTACACAATGAGCAGTTCTTC. It encodes CASSESWTRLHNEQFF.

This rearrangement joins TRBV9 to TRBJ2-2; 8 nucleotides agree with TRBD2. This CDR3 comprises 16 residues. The J segment lost 7 bases and the V segment lost 0 bases, leaving 8 bases of the junction unmatched. The germline CDR1 and CDR2 sequences are SGDLS and YYNGEE. This CDR3 reads CASSVVKAGVDGELFF. The DNA of the CDR3 is TGTGCCAGCAGCGTAGTTAAAGCGGGAGTAGACGGGGAGCTGTTTTTT.

The V and J genes are TRBV9 and TRBJ2-5; maybe TRBD1 (6 bases). Germline V gene lookup returns CDR1 SGDLS and CDR2 YYNGEE. The V end was cut by 0 bases, the J end by 3 bases, with 9 bases between. This CDR3 has 14 residues. The CDR3 DNA is TGTGCCAGCAGCGTAGTGCCAGGGGAAGAGACCCAGTACTTC. This codes for CASSVVPGEETQYF.

This chain links TRBV7-9 with TRBJ1-1; D is unclear. CDR3 length: 12 residues. CDR1 SEHNR and CDR2 FQNEAQ come from the germline V gene (reference sequence). V was cut by 1 base and J by 5 bases, with 5 bases left in between. The CDR3 nucleotides read TGTGCCAGCAGCTTAGTCCGGACTGAAGCTTTCTTT. Translated: CASSLVRTEAFF.

This chain links TRBV2 with TRBJ2-7; D is ambiguous. The CDR3 extends over 13 amino acids. Germline CDR1 reads SNHLY; CDR2 reads FYNNEI. V gave up 1 base and J gave up 2 bases, with 6 bases separating them. The CDR3 DNA is TGTGCCAGCAGTGAAGGGGCAGCCTACGAGCAGTACTTC. The encoded protein is CASSEGAAYEQYF.

V is TRBV4-3 and J is TRBJ2-3, with 9 bases matching TRBD1. Germline V gene data show CDR1 as LGHNA and CDR2 as YSLEER. The CDR3 has 15 residues. The junction had 0 bases not matched to a gene; V was cut back by 1 base and J by 1 base. The CDR3 DNA reads as TGCGCCAGCAGCCAAGGGACAGGGGGCACAGATACGCAGTATTTT. This gives the protein CASSQGTGGTDTQYF.

The chain carries TRBV4-2 and TRBJ1-2; TRBD1 is a possible D gene (5 bases). Trimming left V 0 bases short and J 8 bases short, with 22 bases between. The germline CDR1 and CDR2 sequences are LGHNA and YNFKEQ. This CDR3 contains 17 residues. The CDR3 here is CASSQEDPGTGVGGYTF. Here the CDR3 DNA reads TGTGCCAGCAGCCAAGAGGATCCCGGGACTGGAGTAGGAGGCTACACCTTC.

The chain employs TRBV12-1 and TRBJ2-3; the table's D gene call, TRBD1, was not cross checked with the DNA. TRBV12-1 is shown as a pseudogene. The CDR3 length is 18 residues. The CDR3 region has the DNA TGTGCCAGCAGCTCCCAGCAGTCCCGGACAGGGTGGAGAGATACGCAGTATTTT. Protein: CASSSQQSRTGWRDTQYF.

V is TRBV4-1 and J is TRBJ2-7; 8 bases map to TRBD1. The CDR3 loop spans 16 amino acids. V shed 4 bases and J 3 bases; nucleotides not matched to a gene: 11. From germline, CDR1 is MGHRA and CDR2 YSYEKL. The CDR3 coding sequence is TGCGCCAGCAGCCCCCTCTCGACCGGGACAGGCTACGAGCAGTACTTC. Translation: CASSPLSTGTGYEQYF.

This clone was seen only a few times. The V gene is TRBV12-2, the J gene TRBJ2-1. TRBV12-2 is labeled a pseudogene. The CDR3 length is 14 residues. CDR3 region: CASRPMPGRTPVLF. CDR3 nucleotides: TGTGCAAGTCGCCCGATGCCGGGACGTACTCCTGTTCTCTTC.

The chain is built from TRBV2 and TRBJ2-3; D gene unclear. From germline, CDR1 is SNHLY and CDR2 FYNNEI. The CDR3 length is 14 residues. Trimming shortened V by 7 bases and J by 6 bases, and 17 bases separated the two germline ends. CDR3 loop: CASKMGSSPDTQYF. The DNA for the CDR3 is TGTGCCAGCAAAATGGGCTCGTCCCCGGATACGCAGTATTTT.

This chain connects TRBV9 to TRBJ2-7; 8 bases fit TRBD2. V shed 6 bases and J 0 bases; nucleotides not matched to a gene: 11. CDR3 length equals 16 residues. Germline CDR1 reads SGDLS; CDR2 reads YYNGEE. CDR3 coding DNA: TGTGCCAGCACCCCCGGACCAAGCGGGAGCTCCTACGAGCAGTACTTC. This codes for CASTPGPSGSSYEQYF.

The rearrangement uses TRBV4-1 and TRBJ2-7, with D possibly TRBD2 on 5 matching bases. Germline values: CDR1 MGHRA, CDR2 YSYEKL. The CDR3 has 15 amino acids. Between the trimmed V and J ends, which lost 0 bases and 3 bases, there was a span of 12 bases. The CDR3 here is CASSQDPRAVYEQYF. CDR3 coding DNA: TGCGCCAGCAGCCAAGATCCGAGGGCTGTCTACGAGCAGTACTTC.

The V gene is TRBV12-5, the J gene TRBJ1-1; tentatively, D is TRBD1 (5 bases). This CDR3 has 16 residues. CDR1 and CDR2 from the germline V gene are LGHNT and FRNRAP. Trimming left V 2 bases short and J 8 bases short, with 21 bases between. The CDR3 reads CASGLSPRRDGREAFF. In DNA, the CDR3 is TGTGCTAGTGGTTTGTCCCCACGAAGGGACGGCCGGGAAGCTTTCTTT.